This TCR beta chain was sequenced during a study of T-cell reconstitution after alpha-beta-depleted transplantation in children (TCRdb year 2016). In the study overall: The study quantitatively tracked T-cell immune reconstitution after TCRalphabeta/CD19-depleted allogeneic hematopoietic cell transplantation in children using TCR repertoire profiling.

Library method: PCR. The run used an Illumina HiSeq 2500. Molecular barcoding was employed in the preparation of TCR libraries, with unique molecular identifiers being used to normalize TCRbeta repertoire quantification. TCRdb handled the public reads itself, with Q25 trimming in fastp and clone calling in MiXCR, and kept productive beta chains. Rows with a matching CDR3 protein are joined into one entry that keeps the most common DNA and genes. The sample table contains around 700,000 distinct CDR3 sequences; only one count was recorded for roughly 14% of them. The ten most abundant clones make up approximately 0.8% of the sample. Here is what the overall study found, with its caveats: The apparently early recovery of alphabetaT-cell counts about two months after transplant reportedly depended on only several hundred rapidly expanded clones that came from non-depleted graft cells. The frequencies of hyperexpanded clones fell over the following months, and after one year, T-cell counts and TCRbeta diversity were mostly attributed to newly produced T cells. The high TCRbeta diversity at day 60 in some patients was ascribed to recipient T cells and intrathymic progenitors that had survived conditioning.

To note about this clonotype: Its binding antigen is unknown. No qualities accompany the bases; no much larger clone lies one base away.

Trimming takes 7 bases off V and 8 bases off J; junction bases not matched to a gene: 10. The germline V gene specifies SQVTM as CDR1 and ANQGSEA as CDR2. The CDR3 covers 14 residues, taking in both the cysteine and the phenylalanine. The kept DNA is CDR3 alone, 42 bases in frame from the first base. What this sample's treatment or condition label stands for: allogeneic hematopoietic cell transplantation with graft depleted of TCRalphabeta T cells and CD19 B cells. TCRalphabeta/CD19-depleted allogeneic hematopoietic cell grafts were given to the transplant recipients, all of whom were children. The rearranged segments are TRBV29-1 and TRBJ2-1; 11 middle bases align to TRBD2. Sequences were derived from PBMCs, sampled before TCRalphabeta/CD19-depleted stem cell transplant. The receptor was derived from a girl aged 2-10 years with congenital amegakaryocytic thrombocytopenia, due to receive a stem cell transplant. For the CDR3, the sequence is CSAETSGIGDEQFF. In nucleotides, the sequence is TGCAGCGCAGAGACTAGCGGGATTGGGGATGAGCAGTTCTTC.